This is a list of T cell receptor beta chains from one sample in a study of blood T cell repertoires in COVID-19. The data were produced by immunoSEQ multiplex PCR, yet TCRdb's version contains in-frame clones alone and is incomplete. The data show under 35,000 clones, around 85% seen once. The specimen sequenced was peripheral blood. The source is a human donor in a cohort sampled during active COVID-19. CDR3s include the opening cysteine and the closing phenylalanine or tryptophan. The D gene is left open where the match is weak. The size of a clone is reported for some rows only, either as once, few or many, or as a class for expanded clones.

j_call: TRBJ2-2; clone_size: NA; v_call: TRBV7-8; cdr3_length: 16; d_call: NA; cdr3_nt: TGTGCCAGCAGAGAAGAGGGGGACACCCCTACCGGGGAGCTGTTTTTT; cdr3_aa: CASREEGDTPTGELFF
j_call: TRBJ2-7; clone_size: NA; v_call: TRBV1; cdr3_length: 15; d_call: NA; cdr3_nt: TGCACCAGCAGCCACTACGGGGAGGGGCACTACGAGCAGTACTTC; cdr3_aa: CTSSHYGEGHYEQYF
j_call: TRBJ1-2; clone_size: NA; v_call: TRBV30; cdr3_length: 13; d_call: NA; cdr3_nt: TGTGCCTGGAGTGTAGGACAAACTTATGGCTACACCTTC; cdr3_aa: CAWSVGQTYGYTF
j_call: TRBJ2-4; clone_size: NA; v_call: TRBV2; cdr3_length: 15; d_call: NA; cdr3_nt: TGTGCCAGCAGTGGTGGCAGCGGAGCCAAAAACATTCAGTACTTC; cdr3_aa: CASSGGSGAKNIQYF
j_call: TRBJ2-3; clone_size: NA; v_call: TRBV2; cdr3_length: 13; d_call: NA; cdr3_nt: TGTGCCAGCAGTGAAGGTCCCGCAGATACGCAGTATTTT; cdr3_aa: CASSEGPADTQYF
j_call: TRBJ1-2; clone_size: once; v_call: TRBV10-3; cdr3_length: 15; d_call: TRBD1; cdr3_nt: TGTGCCATCAGTGAGTCGACCAGGGGGCAGGGTGGCTACACCTTC; cdr3_aa: CAISESTRGQGGYTF
j_call: TRBJ2-3; clone_size: NA; v_call: TRBV29-1; cdr3_length: 17; d_call: TRBD2; cdr3_nt: TGCAGCGTTGAAGATTTCAAAAGCGGGAGTAGCACAGATACGCAGTATTTT; cdr3_aa: CSVEDFKSGSSTDTQYF
j_call: TRBJ1-4; clone_size: NA; v_call: TRBV7-3; cdr3_length: 15; d_call: NA; cdr3_nt: TGTGCCAGCAGCTTAATCAGGGCAACTAATGAAAAACTGTTTTTT; cdr3_aa: CASSLIRATNEKLFF
j_call: TRBJ2-3; clone_size: NA; v_call: TRBV19; cdr3_length: 15; d_call: NA; cdr3_nt: TGTGCCAGTAGTCCTGGACAGCCTCTCACAGATACGCAGTATTTT; cdr3_aa: CASSPGQPLTDTQYF
j_call: TRBJ2-3; clone_size: NA; v_call: TRBV5-1; cdr3_length: 17; d_call: TRBD2; cdr3_nt: TGCGCCAGCAGCATCGGACTAGCGGGCTTAGACACAGATACGCAGTATTTT; cdr3_aa: CASSIGLAGLDTDTQYF
j_call: TRBJ2-3; clone_size: NA; v_call: TRBV5-1; cdr3_length: 16; d_call: TRBD2; cdr3_nt: TGCGCCAGCAGCCCTAATAGCGGGTCAAGGGGAGATACGCAGTATTTT; cdr3_aa: CASSPNSGSRGDTQYF
j_call: TRBJ2-7; clone_size: once; v_call: TRBV7-2; cdr3_length: 13; d_call: NA; cdr3_nt: TGTGCCAGCAGCTTCGCGGGATCCTACGAGCAGTACTTC; cdr3_aa: CASSFAGSYEQYF
j_call: TRBJ2-3; clone_size: NA; v_call: TRBV24-1; cdr3_length: 15; d_call: NA; cdr3_nt: TGTGCCACCAGTGCTCGGGCAGGGGGAGGAGATACGCAGTATTTT; cdr3_aa: CATSARAGGGDTQYF
j_call: TRBJ2-7; clone_size: NA; v_call: TRBV4-1; cdr3_length: 15; d_call: TRBD1; cdr3_nt: TGCGCCAGCAGCCAAGGCACAGGGGGAACCTACGAGCAGTACTTC; cdr3_aa: CASSQGTGGTYEQYF
j_call: TRBJ1-5; clone_size: few; v_call: TRBV11-2; cdr3_length: 14; d_call: NA; cdr3_nt: TGTGCCAGCAGCTTAGCAGGGGGCAATCAGCCCCAGCATTTT; cdr3_aa: CASSLAGGNQPQHF
j_call: TRBJ2-4; clone_size: NA; v_call: TRBV19; cdr3_length: 15; d_call: NA; cdr3_nt: TGTGCCAGTAGTAGCGGGGATCTAGCCAAAAACATTCAGTACTTC; cdr3_aa: CASSSGDLAKNIQYF
j_call: TRBJ2-7; clone_size: NA; v_call: TRBV2; cdr3_length: 13; d_call: NA; cdr3_nt: TGTGCCAGCAGGGGAACAGGGACCTACGAGCAGTACTTC; cdr3_aa: CASRGTGTYEQYF
j_call: TRBJ2-1; clone_size: NA; v_call: TRBV4-1; cdr3_length: 16; d_call: NA; cdr3_nt: TGCGCCAGCAGCGAACCGGGGGGCCTCTCCTACAATGAGCAGTTCTTC; cdr3_aa: CASSEPGGLSYNEQFF
j_call: TRBJ2-7; clone_size: once; v_call: TRBV30; cdr3_length: 11; d_call: NA; cdr3_nt: TGTGCCTGGCGGGTAGCCTACGAGCAGTACTTC; cdr3_aa: CAWRVAYEQYF
j_call: TRBJ1-1; clone_size: NA; v_call: TRBV20-1; cdr3_length: 12; d_call: NA; cdr3_nt: TGCAGTGCAAGTAGGGGGAACACTGAAGCTTTCTTT; cdr3_aa: CSASRGNTEAFF
j_call: TRBJ1-3; clone_size: NA; v_call: TRBV6-5; cdr3_length: 15; d_call: TRBD1; cdr3_nt: TGTGCCAGCAGTTACGCAGGGGGTACTGGAAACACCATATATTTT; cdr3_aa: CASSYAGGTGNTIYF
j_call: TRBJ2-7; clone_size: NA; v_call: TRBV28; cdr3_length: 16; d_call: TRBD2; cdr3_nt: TGTGCCAGCAGTACCACGGGGACTAGCGCTCCCTACGAGCAGTACTTC; cdr3_aa: CASSTTGTSAPYEQYF
j_call: TRBJ1-6; clone_size: NA; v_call: TRBV6-6; cdr3_length: 15; d_call: TRBD1; cdr3_nt: TGTGCCAGCAGGCCCGGACAGGAGATTAATTCACCCCTCCACTTT; cdr3_aa: CASRPGQEINSPLHF
j_call: TRBJ2-7; clone_size: NA; v_call: TRBV6-5; cdr3_length: 16; d_call: TRBD1; cdr3_nt: TGTGCCAGCAGTTACTCCCGAACAGGGGGAAACTACGAGCAGTACTTC; cdr3_aa: CASSYSRTGGNYEQYF
j_call: TRBJ1-6; clone_size: NA; v_call: TRBV2; cdr3_length: 14; d_call: TRBD1; cdr3_nt: TGTGCCAGCAGTCGGACAGGGCTAGATTCACCCCTCCACTTT; cdr3_aa: CASSRTGLDSPLHF
j_call: TRBJ2-3; clone_size: NA; v_call: TRBV7-9; cdr3_length: 15; d_call: NA; cdr3_nt: TGTGCCAGCAGCACCGGAGGGGCGGTCACAGATACGCAGTATTTT; cdr3_aa: CASSTGGAVTDTQYF
j_call: TRBJ1-1; clone_size: NA; v_call: TRBV27; cdr3_length: 14; d_call: NA; cdr3_nt: TGTGCCAGCAGTTTATCAGCGAGATTCCCGGGGGCTTTCTTT; cdr3_aa: CASSLSARFPGAFF